This section outlines one T cell receptor (beta chain) sequence together with its context. Its antigen remains unknown. The investigators reverse transcribed all of the isolated RNA, so they sequenced expressed TCRB transcripts. Sequencing used immunoSEQ multiplex PCR; TCRdb keeps in-frame clones, though not all of them. The data show more than 120,000 clones, about 9.4% seen once. This sample is part of a study of beta chain features in type 1 diabetes. Across the whole study: What patients shared with healthy donors was a similar profile of age, gender and cell yields. Examination of sorted cells across all samples involved around 98 million cells. Study-level points and caveats: Whether HLA type influences TCRB rearrangement remained unresolved here. When Type 1 diabetes patients were examined, their TCRB CDR3s proved moderately but significantly shorter in all four CD4+ subsets.

This receptor was taken from a man aged 18 to 29 in good health. Sequencing was carried out using naive CD4+ T cells from blood.

The CDR3 coding sequence is TGTGCCAGCACCCCGGACAGGGCGAATGAAAAACTGTTTTTT. Its translation is CASTPDRANEKLFF. The chain is built from TRBV2 and TRBJ1-4; 8 bases fit TRBD1. CDR3 length equals 14 residues. In germline, CDR1 is SNHLY, CDR2 FYNNEI. J was trimmed by 5 bases and V by 7 bases; bases with no gene match: 6.